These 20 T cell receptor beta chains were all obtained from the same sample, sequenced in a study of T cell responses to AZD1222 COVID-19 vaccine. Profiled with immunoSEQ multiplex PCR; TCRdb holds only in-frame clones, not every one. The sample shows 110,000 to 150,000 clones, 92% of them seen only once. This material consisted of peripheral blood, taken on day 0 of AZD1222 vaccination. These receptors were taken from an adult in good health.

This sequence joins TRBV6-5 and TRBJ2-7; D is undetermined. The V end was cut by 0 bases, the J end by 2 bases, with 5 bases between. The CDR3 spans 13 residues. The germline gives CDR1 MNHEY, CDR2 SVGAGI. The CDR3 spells CASSYSPAYEQYF. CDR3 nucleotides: TGTGCCAGCAGTTACTCGCCCGCCTACGAGCAGTACTTC.

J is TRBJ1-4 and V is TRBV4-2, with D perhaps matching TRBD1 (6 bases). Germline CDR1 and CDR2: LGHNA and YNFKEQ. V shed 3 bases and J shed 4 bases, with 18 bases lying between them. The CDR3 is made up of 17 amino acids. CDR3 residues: CASSQAIGGRGNEKLFF. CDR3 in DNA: TGTGCCAGCAGCCAGGCCATTGGGGGGCGAGGTAATGAAAAACTGTTTTTT.

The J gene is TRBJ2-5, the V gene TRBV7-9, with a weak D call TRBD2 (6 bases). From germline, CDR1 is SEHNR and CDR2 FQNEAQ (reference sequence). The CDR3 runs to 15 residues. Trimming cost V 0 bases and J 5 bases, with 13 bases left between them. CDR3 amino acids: CASSLAGGIRETQYF. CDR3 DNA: TGTGCCAGCAGCTTAGCGGGGGGAATCCGGGAGACCCAGTACTTC.

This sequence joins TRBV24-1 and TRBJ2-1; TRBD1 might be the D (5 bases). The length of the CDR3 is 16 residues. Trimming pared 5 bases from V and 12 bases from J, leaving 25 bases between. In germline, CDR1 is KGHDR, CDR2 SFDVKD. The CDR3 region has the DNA TGTGCCACCAGTGGGCCCCAGCGCGAATGGGGCGGTCGGCAGTTCTTC. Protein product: CATSGPQREWGGRQFF.

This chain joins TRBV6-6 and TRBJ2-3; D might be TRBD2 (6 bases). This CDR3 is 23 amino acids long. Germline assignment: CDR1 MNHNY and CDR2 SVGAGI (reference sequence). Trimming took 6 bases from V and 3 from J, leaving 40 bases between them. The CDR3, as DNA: TGTGCCAGCAGCTTTGATGCGTTTCTCTGGACTCCGGGACTCCCAAATAGTACAGATACGCAGTATTTT. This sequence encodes CASSFDAFLWTPGLPNSTDTQYF.

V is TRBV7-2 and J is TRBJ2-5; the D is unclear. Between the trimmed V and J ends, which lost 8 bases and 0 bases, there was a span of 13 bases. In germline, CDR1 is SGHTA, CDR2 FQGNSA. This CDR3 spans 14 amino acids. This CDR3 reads CASVYFGNQETQYF. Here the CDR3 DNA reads TGTGCCAGCGTCTACTTCGGTAACCAAGAGACCCAGTACTTC. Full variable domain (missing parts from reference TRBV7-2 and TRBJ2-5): GAGVSQSPSNKVTEKGKDVELRCDPISGHTALYWYRQSLGQGLEFLIYFQGNSAPDKSGLPSDRFSAERTGGSVSTLTIQRTQQEDSAVYLCASVYFGNQETQYFGPGTRLLVL.

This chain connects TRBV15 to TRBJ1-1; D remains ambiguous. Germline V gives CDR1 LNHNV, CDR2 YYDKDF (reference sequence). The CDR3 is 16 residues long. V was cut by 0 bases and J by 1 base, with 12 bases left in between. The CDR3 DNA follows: TGTGCCACCAGCAGAGATTATGGGCGGGGGAACACTGAAGCTTTCTTT. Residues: CATSRDYGRGNTEAFF. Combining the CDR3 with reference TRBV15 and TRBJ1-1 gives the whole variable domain DAMVIQNPRYQVTQFGKPVTLSCSQTLNHNVMYWYQQKSSQAPKLLFHYYDKDFNNEADTPDNFQSRRPNTSFCFLDIRSPGLGDTAMYLCATSRDYGRGNTEAFFGQGTRLTVV.

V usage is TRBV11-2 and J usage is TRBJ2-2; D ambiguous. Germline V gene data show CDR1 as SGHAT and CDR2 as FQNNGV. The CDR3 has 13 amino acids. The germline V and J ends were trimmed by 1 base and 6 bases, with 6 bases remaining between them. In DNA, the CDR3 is TGTGCCAGCAGCTTAGGGGGTCCCGGGGAGCTGTTTTTT. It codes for CASSLGGPGELFF.

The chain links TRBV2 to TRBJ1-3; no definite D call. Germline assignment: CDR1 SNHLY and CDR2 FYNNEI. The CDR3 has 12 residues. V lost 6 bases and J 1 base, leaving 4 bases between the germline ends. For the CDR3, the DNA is TGTGCCAGCAGCATATCTGGAAACACCATATATTTT. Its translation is CASSISGNTIYF.

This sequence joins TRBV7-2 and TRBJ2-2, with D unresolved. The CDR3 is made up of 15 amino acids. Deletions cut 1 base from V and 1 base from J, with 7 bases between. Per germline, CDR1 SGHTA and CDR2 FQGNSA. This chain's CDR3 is CASSLGPVNTGELFF. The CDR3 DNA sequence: TGTGCCAGCAGCTTAGGCCCCGTGAACACCGGGGAGCTGTTTTTT.

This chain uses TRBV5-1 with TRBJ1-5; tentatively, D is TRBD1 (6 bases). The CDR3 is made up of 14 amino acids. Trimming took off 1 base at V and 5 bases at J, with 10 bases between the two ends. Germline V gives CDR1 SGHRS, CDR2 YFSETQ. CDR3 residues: CASSLRGGDQPQHF. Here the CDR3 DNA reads TGCGCCAGCAGCTTGAGAGGGGGGGATCAGCCCCAGCATTTT.

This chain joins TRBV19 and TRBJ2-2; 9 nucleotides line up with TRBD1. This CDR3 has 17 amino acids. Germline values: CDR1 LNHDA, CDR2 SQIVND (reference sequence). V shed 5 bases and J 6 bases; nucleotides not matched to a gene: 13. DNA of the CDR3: TGTGCCAGTAGTTCGTACCCCGGGACAGGGTTCGCCGGGGAGCTGTTTTTT. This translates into CASSSYPGTGFAGELFF.

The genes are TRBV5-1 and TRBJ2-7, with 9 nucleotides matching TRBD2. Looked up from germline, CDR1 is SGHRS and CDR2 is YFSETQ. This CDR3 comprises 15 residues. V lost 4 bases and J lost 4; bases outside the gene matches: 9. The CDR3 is CASSPRLAELYEQYF. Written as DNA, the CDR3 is TGCGCCAGCAGCCCCCGACTAGCGGAGTTGTACGAGCAGTACTTC.

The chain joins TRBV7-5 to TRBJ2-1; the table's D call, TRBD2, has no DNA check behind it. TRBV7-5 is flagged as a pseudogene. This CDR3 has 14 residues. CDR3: CVRSLRQRSNEQFF. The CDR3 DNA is TGTGTCAGAAGCTTAAGGCAGCGAAGCAATGAGCAGTTCTTC.

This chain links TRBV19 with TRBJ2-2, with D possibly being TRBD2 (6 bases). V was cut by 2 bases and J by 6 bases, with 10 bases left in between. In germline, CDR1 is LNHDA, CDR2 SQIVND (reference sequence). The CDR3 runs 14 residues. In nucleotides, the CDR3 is TGTGCCAGTAGTATAAACGGGAGTCCCGGGGAGCTGTTTTTT. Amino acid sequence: CASSINGSPGELFF.

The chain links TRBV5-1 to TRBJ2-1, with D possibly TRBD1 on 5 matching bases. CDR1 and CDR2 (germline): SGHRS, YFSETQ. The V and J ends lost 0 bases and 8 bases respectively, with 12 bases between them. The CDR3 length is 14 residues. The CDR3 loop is CASSLADSMDEQFF. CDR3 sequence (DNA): TGCGCCAGCAGCTTGGCCGACAGCATGGATGAGCAGTTCTTC.

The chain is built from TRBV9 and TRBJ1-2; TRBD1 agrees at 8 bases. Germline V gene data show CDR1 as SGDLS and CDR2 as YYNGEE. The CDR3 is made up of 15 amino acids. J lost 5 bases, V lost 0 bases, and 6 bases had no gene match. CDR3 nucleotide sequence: TGTGCCAGCAGCGTAGGTACAGGGGGTTGGTATGGCTACACCTTC. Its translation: CASSVGTGGWYGYTF.

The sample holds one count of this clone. CDR3 sequence reads: CASSSRLAGTDEQYF. The CDR3 DNA reads TGTGCCAGCAGCTCTAGACTAGCGGGAACGGATGAGCAGTACTTC. The chain is built from TRBV11-3 and TRBJ2-7, with 11 positions matching TRBD2. The CDR3 totals 15 residues. Per the germline V gene, CDR1 is SGHNT and CDR2 is YENEEA. The V segment lost 4 bases and the J segment 7 bases; nucleotides outside the gene matches: 9.

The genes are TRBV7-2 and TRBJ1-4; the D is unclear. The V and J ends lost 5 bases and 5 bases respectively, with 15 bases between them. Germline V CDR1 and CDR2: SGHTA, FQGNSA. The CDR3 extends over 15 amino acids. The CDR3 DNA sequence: TGTGCCAGCAGCCCCGGGTTGATAGGGAATGAAAAACTGTTTTTT. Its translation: CASSPGLIGNEKLFF. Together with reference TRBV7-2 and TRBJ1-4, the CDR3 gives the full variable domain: GAGVSQSPSNKVTEKGKDVELRCDPISGHTALYWYRQSLGQGLEFLIYFQGNSAPDKSGLPSDRFSAERTGGSVSTLTIQRTQQEDSAVYLCASSPGLIGNEKLFFGSGTQLSVL.

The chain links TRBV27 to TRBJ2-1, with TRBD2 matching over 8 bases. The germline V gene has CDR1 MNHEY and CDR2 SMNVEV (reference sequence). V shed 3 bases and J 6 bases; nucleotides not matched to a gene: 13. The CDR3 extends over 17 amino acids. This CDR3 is CASSLSPGGLQINEQFF. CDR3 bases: TGTGCCAGCAGTTTGAGTCCGGGAGGGCTCCAGATCAATGAGCAGTTCTTC.